The 32 T cell receptor beta chains given below trace back to one sample, sequenced in a study of OX40 agonist ivuxolimab in advanced cancers. The protocol was immunoSEQ multiplex PCR, while the TCRdb copy is restricted to in-frame clones and leaves out a portion. Of about 66,000 clones detected, roughly four fifths appear once; the ten largest clones hold 6.7%. Sample: CD4+ or CD8+ T cells sorted from blood, taken in a trial of the OX40 agonist ivuxolimab. The receptors originated from an adult with an advanced solid tumor such as melanoma, head and neck, liver or kidney cancer.

The J gene is TRBJ2-5, the V gene TRBV5-1, with TRBD1 matching over 8 bases. The J call is uncertain, as TRBJ2-7 better fits the DNA end. The CDR3 is 14 residues long. CDR1 is SGHRS, CDR2 YFSETQ, per germline. CDR3: CASSLWTGLHEQYF. The CDR3 DNA sequence: TGCGCCAGCAGCTTATGGACAGGGTTGCACGAGCAGTACTTC.

This rearrangement joins TRBV19 to TRBJ1-1, with 8 nucleotides matching TRBD1. The V gene's germline CDR1 is LNHDA and CDR2 SQIVND (reference sequence). The CDR3 loop spans 15 amino acids. V trimming: 3 bases; J trimming: 4 bases; junction bases outside the gene matches: 7. In DNA form, the CDR3 reads TGTGCCAGTAGTATGAGTGGACAGGGCAGCACTGAAGCTTTCTTT. This codes for CASSMSGQGSTEAFF.

This clone was counted a few times. This sequence joins TRBV11-2 and TRBJ1-1; TRBD1 aligns across 7 bases. The CDR3 length is 14 residues. The J segment lost 5 bases and the V segment lost 4 bases, leaving 7 bases of the junction unmatched. Germline V gene lookup returns CDR1 SGHAT and CDR2 FQNNGV. The CDR3 nucleotides read TGTGCCAGCAGCTCGGTACAGGGGCGGACTGAAGCTTTCTTT. As protein: CASSSVQGRTEAFF.

This rearrangement joins TRBV4-1 to TRBJ2-1, with D possibly being TRBD1 (6 bases). Germline lookup yields CDR1 MGHRA and CDR2 YSYEKL. V was trimmed by 0 bases and J by 8 bases, leaving 14 bases between them. CDR3 length equals 15 residues. Here the CDR3 DNA reads TGCGCCAGCAGCCAAGATCCACGGGCAGGGGATGAGCAGTTCTTC. Translated: CASSQDPRAGDEQFF.

The V and J genes are TRBV5-1 and TRBJ1-1; tentative D call: TRBD1 (5 bases). V was clipped by 0 bases and J by 1 base, with 10 bases between them. The germline V gene encodes CDR1 SGHRS and CDR2 YFSETQ. This CDR3 comprises 15 residues. This CDR3 is CASSLVGGGNTEAFF. DNA of the CDR3: TGCGCCAGCAGCTTGGTGGGGGGTGGGAACACTGAAGCTTTCTTT.

This chain links TRBV28 with TRBJ2-2, with D possibly TRBD2 on 5 matching bases. Germline CDR1 MDHEN, CDR2 SYDVKM. The V gene lost 3 bases and the J gene lost 4 bases, with 12 bases spanning the gap. The CDR3 spans 15 residues. The DNA of the CDR3 is TGTGCCAGCAGTTTCCGGGATTCGGGCACCGGGGAGCTGTTTTTT. Its protein is CASSFRDSGTGELFF.

The genes are TRBV30 and TRBJ1-2; D gene unclear. V was cut by 2 bases and J by 5 bases, with 9 bases left in between. The length of the CDR3 is 12 residues. Germline lookup yields CDR1 GTSNPN and CDR2 SVGIG (reference sequence). CDR3 sequence reads: CAWSIQTYGYTF. As DNA, the CDR3 is TGTGCCTGGAGTATACAGACTTATGGCTACACCTTC.

This chain joins TRBV4-1 and TRBJ1-1; no clear D. This CDR3 region has 15 residues. Germline V gene lookup returns CDR1 MGHRA and CDR2 YSYEKL. V was clipped by 3 bases and J by 0 bases, with 11 bases between them. This CDR3 is CASSHPQKLNTEAFF. The DNA for the CDR3 is TGCGCCAGCAGCCACCCCCAAAAATTGAACACTGAAGCTTTCTTT.

This sequence joins TRBV10-3 and TRBJ2-7, with TRBD2 matching 12 bases. Germline-derived CDR1 and CDR2 are ENHRY and SYGVKD. V shed 4 bases, J shed 4 bases, and the junction held 8 bases outside the gene matches. The CDR3 contains 16 residues. The CDR3 reads CAISGQSTSGSYEQYF. The CDR3 coding sequence is TGTGCCATCAGTGGTCAATCGACTAGCGGGAGTTACGAGCAGTACTTC.

The chain uses TRBV5-6 and TRBJ2-4; 9 bases align to TRBD1. V lost 4 bases, J lost 8 bases, and 4 bases stayed unmatched. The CDR3 sequence is 13 residues long. Germline lookup yields CDR1 SGHDT and CDR2 YYEEEE. For the CDR3, the DNA is TGTGCCAGCAGCCCGCGGACAGGGGACATTCAGTACTTC. This codes for CASSPRTGDIQYF.

The chain has TRBV27 and TRBJ1-5; 7 nucleotides match TRBD1. The ends lost 6 bases at V and 2 bases at J; junction bases unmatched: 4. This CDR3 is built from 14 residues. Looked up from germline, CDR1 is MNHEY and CDR2 is SMNVEV (reference sequence). The CDR3 here is CASSQGVRNQPQHF. The CDR3 DNA follows: TGTGCCAGCAGCCAGGGGGTTCGCAATCAGCCCCAGCATTTT.

V and J are TRBV7-9 and TRBJ2-4; weak D call: TRBD2 (5 bases). This CDR3 region has 13 residues. Trimming stripped 1 base from V and 9 bases from J, with 10 bases between. Germline values: CDR1 SEHNR, CDR2 FQNEAQ (reference sequence). CDR3 sequence: CASSLGVAGIQYF. CDR3 DNA: TGTGCCAGCAGCTTAGGGGTTGCGGGCATTCAGTACTTC.

V is TRBV10-1 and J is TRBJ1-5; D gene uncertain. The V end was cut by 3 bases, the J end by 4 bases, with 10 bases between. The CDR3 covers 14 residues. The germline gives CDR1 WNHNN, CDR2 SYGVQD (reference sequence). The CDR3 DNA reads TGCGCCAGCAGTGATGGTCAGGAAAATCAGCCCCAGCATTTT. Its translation: CASSDGQENQPQHF.

The chain recombines TRBV4-1 with TRBJ2-7; the D is unclear. The CDR3 has 15 residues. Germline assignment: CDR1 MGHRA and CDR2 YSYEKL. V lost 3 bases and J lost 4, with 16 bases in between. In DNA, the CDR3 is TGCGCCAGCAGCCAGGTCCCGGCCCCCGCTTACGAGCAGTACGTC. Amino acid sequence: CASSQVPAPAYEQYV.

The chain links TRBV2 to TRBJ2-7; D is unresolved. Germline CDR1 is SNHLY and CDR2 is FYNNEI. The germline V and J ends were trimmed by 4 bases and 2 bases, with 9 bases remaining between them. The CDR3 consists of 13 residues. The CDR3 sequence is CASSVVATYEQYV. As DNA, the CDR3 is TGTGCCAGCAGTGTTGTGGCCACCTACGAGCAGTACGTC.

This chain connects TRBV21-1 to TRBJ2-3; the table's TRBD1 call for D was not verified on the DNA. TRBV21-1 is an annotated pseudogene. The CDR3 has 15 residues. The CDR3 nucleotides are TGTGCCAGCAGCAACCGGGACAGCGTCCAGGATACGCAGTATTTT. It yields the protein CASSNRDSVQDTQYF.

This chain connects TRBV6-4 to TRBJ2-7; D uncertain. The V gene's germline CDR1 is MRHNA and CDR2 SNTAGT. CDR3 length: 14 residues. The V gene lost 10 bases and the J gene lost 3 bases, with 19 bases spanning the gap. This CDR3 reads CATIKTRNYYEQYV. CDR3 in DNA: TGTGCCACCATTAAGACTCGAAATTACTACGAGCAGTACGTC.

The chain carries TRBV7-8 and TRBJ2-7; 11 bases align to TRBD2. CDR1 is SGHVS and CDR2 is FQNEAQ in the germline V gene. Trimming removed 5 bases from V and 4 bases from J; junction bases left unmatched: 16. This CDR3 region has 18 residues. CDR3 sequence (DNA): TGTGCCAGCAGCCCACCACGGCTAGCGGGAGGAAGCGGGTACGAGCAGTACTTC. This translates into CASSPPRLAGGSGYEQYF.

The rearrangement links TRBV4-1 to TRBJ1-6; D remains ambiguous. The length of the CDR3 is 16 residues. The germline V gene encodes CDR1 MGHRA and CDR2 YSYEKL. Trimming stripped 1 base from V and 1 base from J, with 8 bases between. This CDR3 reads CASSQGVQSYNSPLHF. DNA for the CDR3: TGCGCCAGCAGCCAAGGGGTACAATCCTATAATTCACCCCTCCACTTT.

The V gene is TRBV5-1, the J gene TRBJ1-5; D not resolved. Trimming shortened V by 0 bases and J by 7 bases, and 11 bases separated the two germline ends. From germline, CDR1 is SGHRS and CDR2 YFSETQ. The CDR3 is 14 amino acids. In nucleotides, the CDR3 is TGCGCCAGCAGCTTGGGAGGGAATGAGCAGCCCCAGCATTTT. Its protein is CASSLGGNEQPQHF. Using reference TRBV5-1 and TRBJ1-5 for the parts outside the CDR3, the full variable domain is KAGVTQTPRYLIKTRGQQVTLSCSPISGHRSVSWYQQTPGQGLQFLFEYFSETQRNKGNFPGRFSGRQFSNSRSEMNVSTLELGDSALYLCASSLGGNEQPQHFGDGTRLSIL.

The chain links TRBV6-6 to TRBJ2-7; D perhaps matches TRBD2 (7 bases). This CDR3 region has 16 residues. Trimming left V 4 bases short and J 4 bases short, with 20 bases between. CDR1 MNHNY and CDR2 SVGAGI come from the germline V gene (reference sequence). Here the CDR3 DNA reads TGTGCCAGCAGTTCCACCCCGGGGGGCCTAGGGTACGAGCAGTACTTC. As protein: CASSSTPGGLGYEQYF.

The rearrangement joins TRBV10-3 to TRBJ2-1, with a tentative D call TRBD2 (6 bases). This CDR3 comprises 16 residues. Trimming took off 3 bases at V and 7 bases at J, with 19 bases between the two ends. The germline CDR1 and CDR2 sequences are ENHRY and SYGVKD. CDR3 sequence: CAISDRAGPAGNEQFF. CDR3 nucleotides: TGTGCCATCAGTGATCGGGCGGGACCCGCCGGGAATGAGCAGTTCTTC.

This clone appeared a few times. The V call is TRBV28, the J call TRBJ1-3, with D uncertain. The CDR3 is 13 residues long. The V gene's germline CDR1 is MDHEN and CDR2 SYDVKM. V lost 2 bases, J lost 2 bases, and 4 bases lay in between. CDR3 amino acids: CASSLTTGNTIYF. In DNA form, the CDR3 reads TGTGCCAGCAGTTTAACTACTGGAAACACCATATATTTT.

The chain employs TRBV10-1 and TRBJ2-5; 10 positions match TRBD2. Per germline, CDR1 WNHNN and CDR2 SYGVQD (reference sequence). This CDR3 region has 15 residues. V trimming: 2 bases; J trimming: 5 bases; junction bases outside the gene matches: 5. The CDR3 region has the DNA TGCGCCAGCAGTGAGACTAGCGGGGCATCGGAGACCCAGTACTTC. Translating gives CASSETSGASETQYF.

The genes are TRBV5-6 and TRBJ1-2; D not certain. Trimming removed 1 base from V and 7 bases from J, with 5 bases in between. The CDR3 is made up of 11 amino acids. Looked up from germline, CDR1 is SGHDT and CDR2 is YYEEEE. The DNA of the CDR3 is TGTGCCAGCAGCTTGACGGGTGGCTACACCTTC. Amino acid sequence: CASSLTGGYTF. Full variable domain (outside the CDR3, taken from reference TRBV5-6 and TRBJ1-2): DAGVTQSPTHLIKTRGQQVTLRCSPKSGHDTVSWYQQALGQGPQFIFQYYEEEERQRGNFPDRFSGHQFPNYSSELNVNALLLGDSALYLCASSLTGGYTFGSGTRLTVV.

The chain couples TRBV7-3 to TRBJ2-7, with D perhaps given as TRBD1 or TRBD2 (6 bases each). Per the germline V gene, CDR1 is SGHTA and CDR2 is FQGTGA. This CDR3 contains 15 residues. Deletions cut 2 bases from V and 2 bases from J, with 13 bases between. The CDR3: CASSLWRGSPYEQYF. The CDR3 DNA follows: TGTGCCAGCAGCTTATGGAGGGGGTCCCCCTACGAGCAGTACTTC. The full variable domain, its missing parts supplied by reference TRBV7-3 and TRBJ2-7, is GAGVSQTPSNKVTEKGKYVELRCDPISGHTALYWYRQSLGQGPEFLIYFQGTGAADDSGLPNDRFFAVRPEGSVSTLKIQRTERGDSAVYLCASSLWRGSPYEQYFGPGTRLTVT.

The V and J genes are TRBV30 and TRBJ2-2, with D maybe TRBD2 (6 bases). This CDR3 is built from 18 residues. Trimming removed 3 bases at V and 6 bases at J, with 26 bases between. Germline CDR1 is GTSNPN and CDR2 is SVGIG (reference sequence). The CDR3 DNA reads as TGTGCCTGGAGCGTAGGGCTGTCGGAGGGCCTTTTTTCCGGGGAGCTGTTTTTT. Residues: CAWSVGLSEGLFSGELFF. The entire variable domain, with the rest obtained from reference TRBV30 and TRBJ2-2, is as follows: SQTIHQWPATLVQPVGSPLSLECTVEGTSNPNLYWYRQAAGRGLQLLFYSVGIGQISSEVPQNLSASRPQDRQFILSSKKLLLSDSGFYLCAWSVGLSEGLFSGELFFGEGSRLTVL.

The chain carries TRBV23-1 and TRBJ2-7; tentatively, D is TRBD2 (7 bases). TRBV23-1 carries the ORF label, with uncertain function. CDR3 length equals 15 residues. V lost 3 bases to trimming and J lost 0 bases, with 12 bases between them. The DNA for the CDR3 is TGCGCCAGCAGTCAGGGGGGGGCTCCCTCCTACGAGCAGTACGTC. It codes for CASSQGGAPSYEQYV.

The chain combines TRBV7-9 with TRBJ2-5; the match to TRBD2 covers 12 bases. Germline V gene lookup returns CDR1 SEHNR and CDR2 FQNEAQ (reference sequence). The CDR3 length is 17 residues. Trimming took 5 bases from V and 2 from J; bases not matched to a gene: 9. The CDR3 reads CASSTLTSGGRQETQYF. The CDR3 nucleotides are TGTGCCAGCAGCACCTTAACTAGCGGGGGGCGACAAGAGACCCAGTACTTC.

V is TRBV18 and J is TRBJ1-6, with D possibly being TRBD1 (6 bases). This CDR3 contains 15 residues. V lost 3 bases and J 5 bases, leaving 11 bases between the germline ends. The germline V gene encodes CDR1 KGHSH and CDR2 LQKENI. CDR3 sequence: CASSPRQEHNSPLHF. The CDR3 bases are TGTGCCAGCTCACCTCGACAGGAGCATAATTCACCCCTCCACTTT.

The sample holds one count of this clone. The rearrangement uses TRBV28 and TRBJ1-2, with TRBD1 identical over 9 bases. This CDR3 spans 19 amino acids. CDR1 is MDHEN, CDR2 SYDVKM, per germline. J gave up 3 bases and V 3 bases, and 17 bases lay outside the gene matches. The CDR3 DNA reads as TGTGCCAGCAGTTTCCCCCGTCCCGGGACAGGGAAGAATGACTATGGCTACACCTTC. This codes for CASSFPRPGTGKNDYGYTF.

V gene TRBV7-8 combines with J gene TRBJ1-6; D possibly corresponds to TRBD1 (5 bases). Germline CDR1 SGHVS, CDR2 FQNEAQ. V lost 0 bases to trimming and J lost 1 base, with 10 bases between them. This CDR3 has 17 residues. The DNA for the CDR3 is TGTGCCAGCAGCTTAGCGCAGGGAAGGTCCTATAATTCACCCCTCCACTTT. It codes for CASSLAQGRSYNSPLHF.